These 25 T cell receptor beta chains were sequenced from one sample in a study of blood T cell repertoires in COVID-19. Libraries were prepared by immunoSEQ multiplex PCR; TCRdb keeps only in-frame clonotypes and omits some of them. The sample has about 160,000 clones; 85% to 95% are singletons. The sample taken for sequencing was peripheral blood. Every receptor here comes from an older woman with COVID-19, enrolled during active disease.

The chain couples TRBV24-1 to TRBJ2-1, with D perhaps matching TRBD1 (6 bases). V dropped 4 bases and J dropped 10 bases, with 10 bases sitting between them. Germline V gene sequence: CDR1 KGHDR, CDR2 SFDVKD. This CDR3 is 12 amino acids long. CDR3 in amino acids: CATSDPDREQFF. CDR3 DNA: TGTGCCACCAGTGACCCGGACAGAGAGCAGTTCTTC.

The chain couples TRBV7-8 to TRBJ1-4, with D hard to call. Germline V CDR1 and CDR2: SGHVS, FQNEAQ. Between the trimmed V and J ends, which lost 4 bases and 4 bases, there was a span of 22 bases. The length of the CDR3 is 18 residues. The CDR3, as DNA: TGTGCCAGCAGCTCGGGGATCAAGAGAGGGCCCCGTAATGAAAAACTGTTTTTT. Encoded protein: CASSSGIKRGPRNEKLFF.

The chain joins TRBV6-5 to TRBJ1-2; no definite D call. Germline loops: CDR1 MNHEY, CDR2 SVGAGI. Trimming stripped 0 bases from V and 2 bases from J, with 13 bases between. This CDR3 is 16 amino acids long. CDR3 bases: TGTGCCAGCAGTTACTCGTACAGAAGTTTGAACTATGGCTACACCTTC. Its protein product is CASSYSYRSLNYGYTF.

The chain carries TRBV7-9 and TRBJ2-2; 7 bases agree with TRBD1. V was pared by 6 bases and J by 5 bases, with 9 bases of the junction left unmatched. This CDR3 spans 15 amino acids. CDR1 and CDR2 from the germline V gene are SEHNR and FQNEAQ (reference sequence). CDR3 in amino acids: CASSQPGQKTGELFF. CDR3 nucleotides: TGTGCCAGCAGTCAACCGGGACAGAAGACCGGGGAGCTGTTTTTT.

The chain is built from TRBV5-1 and TRBJ2-1, with 11 bases aligning to TRBD1. Looked up from germline, CDR1 is SGHRS and CDR2 is YFSETQ. The CDR3 is made up of 14 amino acids. J lost 7 bases, V lost 7 bases, and 7 bases had no gene match. The CDR3 DNA is TGCGCCAGCTCCTGGACAGGGGGCGGGAATGAGCAGTTCTTC. It is translated as CASSWTGGGNEQFF.

The chain links TRBV9 to TRBJ1-2; D is undetermined. V gave up 7 bases and J gave up 0 bases, with 7 bases separating them. CDR1 is SGDLS, CDR2 YYNGEE, per germline. This CDR3 is built from 12 residues. The CDR3 sequence is CASGGPNYGYTF. CDR3 nucleotide sequence: TGTGCCAGCGGAGGACCTAACTATGGCTACACCTTC.

The J gene is TRBJ1-2, the V gene TRBV21-1; the table calls TRBD1, which could not be checked here. TRBV21-1 is described as a pseudogene. The CDR3 is 13 amino acids. In DNA, the CDR3 is TGTGCCAGCAGCGGACAGGATAACTATGGCTACACCTTC. Translation: CASSGQDNYGYTF.

This clone was seen a few times. This rearrangement joins TRBV28 to TRBJ1-1; a possible D gene is TRBD1 (5 bases). Between the trimmed V and J ends, which lost 6 bases and 5 bases, there was a span of 16 bases. The CDR3 has 14 amino acids. CDR1 is MDHEN, CDR2 SYDVKM, per germline. CDR3 sequence (DNA): TGTGCCAGCAGCCAGGAGGGGTTATGGACTGAAGCTTTCTTT. Translation gives CASSQEGLWTEAFF.

This clone occurred once. This chain links TRBV11-3 with TRBJ2-5; TRBD1 is a possible D gene (6 bases). The CDR3 sequence is 15 residues long. CDR1 and CDR2 from the germline V gene are SGHNT and YENEEA. Trimming left V 5 bases short and J 2 bases short, with 15 bases between. The CDR3 region is CASSQLTGTQETQYF. The CDR3 nucleotides are TGTGCCAGCAGCCAGCTTACAGGGACGCAAGAGACCCAGTACTTC.

The chain couples TRBV4-1 to TRBJ1-2, with a possible D match to TRBD1 (5 bases). This CDR3 has 15 residues. The germline gives CDR1 MGHRA, CDR2 YSYEKL. With 1 base removed from V and 2 bases from J, the gap between germline ends came to 11 bases. CDR3 amino acids: CASSQASQANYGYTF. CDR3 in DNA: TGCGCCAGCAGCCAAGCTTCACAGGCGAACTATGGCTACACCTTC.

For this clone: One end of the junction is discordant with germline, which a read error may explain. The rearrangement links TRBV7-2 to TRBJ2-2, with 10 bases lining up with TRBD1. The CDR3 covers 16 residues. Germline assignment: CDR1 SGHTA and CDR2 FQGNSA. The CDR3: CASSSPGQGNTGDLFF. DNA of the CDR3: TGTGCCAGCAGCTCTCCGGGACAGGGGAACACCGGGGATCTGTTTTTT. Complete variable domain (other parts from reference TRBV7-2 and TRBJ2-2): GAGVSQSPSNKVTEKGKDVELRCDPISGHTALYWYRQSLGQGLEFLIYFQGNSAPDKSGLPSDRFSAERTGGSVSTLTIQRTQQEDSAVYLCASSSPGQGNTGDLFFGEGSRLTVL.

The chain has TRBV30 and TRBJ1-2, with TRBD1 matching 8 bases. The ends lost 3 bases at V and 4 bases at J; junction bases unmatched: 4. The germline V gene has CDR1 GTSNPN and CDR2 SVGIG (reference sequence). CDR3 length equals 13 residues. In DNA, the CDR3 is TGTGCCTGGAGCAAGGGGACAGGCTATGGCTACACCTTC. As protein: CAWSKGTGYGYTF.

The V gene is TRBV18, the J gene TRBJ1-2, with D possibly TRBD1 on 5 matching bases. This CDR3 spans 13 amino acids. The V gene lost 2 bases and the J gene lost 8 bases, with 12 bases spanning the gap. Germline CDR1 KGHSH, CDR2 LQKENI. Written as DNA, the CDR3 is TGTGCCAGCTCACCAGGAGGGGCTTTAGGCTACACCTTC. As protein: CASSPGGALGYTF.

The rearrangement uses TRBV27 and TRBJ2-1; D remains unclear. The V end was cut by 1 base, the J end by 9 bases, with 13 bases between. Germline CDR1 is MNHEY and CDR2 is SMNVEV (reference sequence). The CDR3 sequence is 14 residues long. Here the CDR3 DNA reads TGTGCCAGCAGTTTATTTTTTAGCCAAATTGAGCAGTTCTTC. Translation gives CASSLFFSQIEQFF.

The CDR3 sequence is CASSKDRGLSQPQHF. In DNA, the CDR3 is TGTGCCAGCAGCAAGGACAGGGGGCTTTCTCAGCCCCAGCATTTT. This chain uses TRBV6-2 or TRBV6-3 with TRBJ1-5; 11 bases align to TRBD1. CDR1 and CDR2 (germline): MNHEY, SVGEGT. V lost 6 bases and J lost 6; bases outside the gene matches: 7. The length of the CDR3 is 15 residues.

V and J are TRBV13 and TRBJ2-1; no reliable D call. CDR1 PRHDT and CDR2 FYEKMQ come from the germline V gene (reference sequence). The CDR3 covers 14 residues. V dropped 1 base and J dropped 7 bases, with 11 bases sitting between them. The CDR3 sequence is CASSLVRSVNEQFF. The CDR3 nucleotides are TGTGCCAGCAGCTTAGTGAGGTCCGTGAATGAGCAGTTCTTC.

This clone was seen only once. V usage is TRBV7-9 and J usage is TRBJ1-4, with D tentatively TRBD1 (6 bases). V lost 6 bases and J lost 4, with 12 bases in between. Germline values: CDR1 SEHNR, CDR2 FQNEAQ (reference sequence). The CDR3 loop spans 14 amino acids. CDR3 sequence (DNA): TGTGCCAGCAGTTGGACAGCTAATAATGAAAAACTGTTTTTT. It encodes CASSWTANNEKLFF.

This clone has only one observation. The chain uses TRBV11-2 and TRBJ2-1, with 8 nucleotides matching TRBD2. The CDR3 is 15 amino acids. Per the germline V gene, CDR1 is SGHAT and CDR2 is FQNNGV. J was trimmed by 4 bases and V by 5 bases; bases with no gene match: 7. CDR3 in amino acids: CASSEKRGQYNEQFF. DNA of the CDR3: TGTGCCAGCAGCGAGAAGCGGGGGCAATACAATGAGCAGTTCTTC. The full variable domain, its missing parts supplied by reference TRBV11-2 and TRBJ2-1, is EAGVAQSPRYKIIEKRQSVAFWCNPISGHATLYWYQQILGQGPKLLIQFQNNGVVDDSQLPKDRFSAERLKGVDSTLKIQPAKLEDSAVYLCASSEKRGQYNEQFFGPGTRLTVL.

Worth noting for this clone: The sample has other DNA sequences that encode this CDR3 too. The chain recombines TRBV19 with TRBJ1-3, with 7 bases identical to TRBD1. The CDR3 spans 15 residues. Germline V gene data show CDR1 as LNHDA and CDR2 as SQIVND (reference sequence). The V gene end was trimmed by 6 bases and the J gene end by 0 bases; junction bases not matched to a gene: 5. CDR3 loop: CASSPTGDSGNTIYF. The CDR3, as DNA: TGTGCCAGTAGCCCCACAGGGGACTCTGGAAACACCATATATTTT.

This clone was counted a few times. The gene calls are TRBV7-9 and TRBJ2-2, with 9 bases fitting TRBD2. V was pared by 5 bases and J by 1 base, with 11 bases of the junction left unmatched. There are 18 residues in the CDR3. Per the germline V gene, CDR1 is SEHNR and CDR2 is FQNEAQ (reference sequence). The CDR3 DNA is TGTGCCAGCAGCCGAGTCCGAGCGGGGGGCCTGAACACCGGGGAGCTGTTTTTT. Protein product: CASSRVRAGGLNTGELFF.

The chain couples TRBV27 to TRBJ2-4; D is undetermined. The germline V gene encodes CDR1 MNHEY and CDR2 SMNVEV (reference sequence). Trimming cost V 2 bases and J 0 bases, with 14 bases left between them. The CDR3 has 17 residues. The CDR3 sequence is CASSLRLQTIAKNIQYF. The CDR3 coding sequence is TGTGCCAGCAGTTTAAGGCTACAGACAATAGCCAAAAACATTCAGTACTTC.

Worth noting for this clone: One end of the junction is discordant with germline, which a read error may explain. The genes are TRBV3-1 (or the pseudogene TRBV3-2) and TRBJ2-7; 8 bases are a match to TRBD1. The CDR3 runs 16 residues. The germline V gene encodes CDR1 LGHDT and CDR2 YNNKEL (reference sequence). The CDR3 DNA sequence: TGTGCCAGCAGCCCCAAACGAGACAGGGGCTCCCACGAGCAGTACTTC. Encoded protein: CASSPKRDRGSHEQYF.

This chain links TRBV7-3 with TRBJ2-2, with TRBD2 matching 8 bases. The trim removed 5 bases at V and 0 bases at J, leaving 8 bases unmatched. Per the germline V gene, CDR1 is SGHTA and CDR2 is FQGTGA. The CDR3 is 17 residues long. The CDR3 DNA reads as TGTGCCAGCAGCCGCCTTACTAGCGGCGCGAACACCGGGGAGCTGTTTTTT. Its protein product is CASSRLTSGANTGELFF.

The J gene is TRBJ2-1, the V gene TRBV12-3 or TRBV12-4; D remains ambiguous. Trimming removed 4 bases at V and 3 bases at J, with 7 bases between. The CDR3 totals 13 residues. The CDR3 sequence: CASSSGGYNEQFF. For the CDR3, the DNA is TGTGCCAGCAGTTCAGGTGGCTACAATGAGCAGTTCTTC.

The chain combines TRBV5-6 with TRBJ2-7, with 7 bases fitting TRBD2. This CDR3 has 12 residues. The germline V gene encodes CDR1 SGHDT and CDR2 YYEEEE. Trimming took 6 bases from V and 4 from J; bases not matched to a gene: 4. The CDR3 nucleotides are TGTGCCAGCACCTCCGGGGGGTACGAGCAGTACTTC. Protein sequence: CASTSGGYEQYF.